This TCR beta chain was recovered during a study of blood T cell repertoires in COVID-19. Across the study: T cells, B-cell-depleted T cells, or PBMCs supplied cDNA or gDNA.

Some clones are missing from TCRdb's copy, which holds only in-frame ones; the method was immunoSEQ multiplex PCR. This table holds around 94,000 clones, roughly 90% found once. Germline CDR1 and CDR2: SGHNT and YYREEE (reference sequence). This CDR3 is 14 amino acids long. The V end was cut by 4 bases, the J end by 2 bases, with 12 bases between. Sequenced: peripheral blood. This receptor was taken from a woman aged 50 to 60 with COVID-19, enrolled during active disease. This sequence joins TRBV5-4 and TRBJ2-5; weak D call: TRBD2 (5 bases). The CDR3 loop is CASSPQLVQETQYF. CDR3 DNA: TGTGCCAGCAGCCCTCAACTAGTTCAAGAGACCCAGTACTTC.